This T cell receptor beta chain came from a study of T cell repertoires in cytomegalovirus infection. CDR3 size: 12 residues. Trimming took 4 bases from V and 5 from J, leaving 10 bases between them. Germline lookup yields CDR1 SGHRS and CDR2 YFSETQ. TCRdb recomputed calls from the reads with MiXCR, one row per CDR3 protein. This repertoire shows a few hundred thousand distinct CDR3 sequences, 40% found once; its top ten account for around 48%. A note on this clonotype: The antigen is unknown.

V usage is TRBV5-1 and J usage is TRBJ2-7; no clear D. This specimen consisted of cultured PBMCs, obtained from culture after CMV antigen stimulation. The receptor was isolated from a human donor in good health (CMV status not recorded). Some clones in this sample may be carry-over from other donors' samples. Here the CDR3 reads CASSRNTDEQYF. In DNA form, the CDR3 reads TGCGCCAGCAGCAGGAATACCGACGAGCAGTACTTC.